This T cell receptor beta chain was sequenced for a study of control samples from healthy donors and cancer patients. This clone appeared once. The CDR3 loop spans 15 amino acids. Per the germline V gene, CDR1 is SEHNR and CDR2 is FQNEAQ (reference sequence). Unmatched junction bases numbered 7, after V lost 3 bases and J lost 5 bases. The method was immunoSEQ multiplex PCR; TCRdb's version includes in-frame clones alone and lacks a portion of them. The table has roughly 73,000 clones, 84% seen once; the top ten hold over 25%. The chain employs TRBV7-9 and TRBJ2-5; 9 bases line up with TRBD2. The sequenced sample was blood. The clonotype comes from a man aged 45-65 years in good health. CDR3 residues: CASSLGLAGRETQYF. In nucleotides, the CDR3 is TGTGCCAGCAGCTTGGGTCTAGCGGGGCGGGAGACCCAGTACTTC.